Included here is one TCR beta chain sequence, with context. Its recognized antigen is unknown. Base quality data are lacking; no much larger clone is found one base away. The data originate from a study of cytomegalovirus exposure and HLA in healthy donors (TCRdb year 2017). Context from the whole study: The 666 repertoires of the first cohort and the approximately 110 validation repertoires were produced on the same platform, according to a later analysis. The study aimed to test whether signatures of past pathogen exposure could be identified by cataloging public T cell receptors. In addition to the first cohort of approximately 670 subjects, a separate validation cohort of 120 different subjects was used. High-throughput TCR immunosequencing, statistical association of individual TCRs with disease status, and machine learning were combined to predict cytomegalovirus infection status. Beyond this particular receptor, the publication reports: While some public TCRs were present in many individuals, most TCR sequences turned up only very rarely across donors. Cytomegalovirus status was reported to be diagnosed by the classifier with high specificity and sensitivity in both the original and validation cohorts. A later analysis had no HLA typing for the validation cohort, so co-occurrence there was scored across all 110 or so repertoires. In the study, approximately 160 TCR beta chains were listed as associated with cytomegalovirus. It was suggested by the authors that the approach could potentially be generalized to other disease states and immunological phenotypes. In vitro tests confirmed that a few of the cytomegalovirus-associated TCR beta chains recognize cytomegalovirus antigens. A later analysis found that TCRs clustered in the first cohort also tended to co-occur in the roughly 120 validation repertoires, with roughly 95% of cluster scores above 0.

Libraries were constructed by the immunoSEQ multiplex PCR assay. In the original analysis: A statistical classification framework was developed to diagnose cytomegalovirus status using the catalog of TCR beta chain sequences. This is the immuneACCESS table as TCRdb keeps it, with only in-frame sequences that have V and J called. A part of the clones is gone; compared with another copy, unresolved V genes explain less than half, and the rest is unexplained. V, J and clone size are taken as reported in that table, and D and trimming were inferred from the DNA itself. This sample gives about 130,000 clones in total; roughly 87% of them show up just once. 1% to 1.4% of the sample is taken by the ten largest. Separate from the approximately 730-subject first cohort, the validation cohort of 90 to 150 subjects was the group to which the donors belonged. V is pruned by 0 bases and J by 6 bases, leaving 17 bases of the junction without a gene match. The CDR3 measures 18 amino acids from cysteine to phenylalanine. The DNA shown is the 54-base CDR3, in frame from base 1.

The sample consisted of PBMCs. This TCR was sampled from a woman in her late teens or twenties in good health and CMV-seronegative. This chain is built from TRBV23-1 and TRBJ2-7; 7 bases in the middle match TRBD2. TRBV23-1 belongs to the ORF category, with a function that is uncertain. CDR3 loop: CASSQSRSMGREPTEQYF. In nucleotide form, the sequence is TGCGCCAGCAGTCAATCCCGATCCATGGGGCGGGAGCCAACCGAGCAGTACTTC.